This T cell receptor (beta chain) was sequenced during a study of cytomegalovirus exposure and HLA in healthy donors (dated by TCRdb to 2015 to 2018). About the investigation overall: An earlier analysis of under 600 of the donors reported 250 to 300 Gb of sequence data and roughly 100 million unique TCR beta sequences from 150 million to 200 million T cells. Rather than using new phenotypic data, the later analysis identified candidate immune exposures from TCR beta sequences and from how often those sequences occurred across donors. To predict cytomegalovirus infection status, the study brought together high-throughput TCR immunosequencing, statistical association of individual TCRs with disease status, and machine learning. The genetic ancestry cluster associated with self-reported Caucasian donors included about 84% of the approximately 410 genotyped donors. The T cell repertoires of about 700 subjects were profiled by immunosequencing and related to cytomegalovirus serostatus. Around 330 gigabases of sequencing data and around 80 million unique TCR sequences made up an early release that covered some 640 HLA-typed donors. Typing coverage varied by locus: about 629-640 donors for A, B, C, DRB1 and DQB1; approximately 500 for DQA1; about 590 for DPA1; under 490 for DPB1. Across some 400 genotyped donors of the cohort, an average of about 240,000 unique TCR beta nucleotide sequences per donor were sequenced, and roughly 17% of those sequences were non-productive. All discovery cohort repertoires had been generated using a single sequencing platform. Besides the first cohort of roughly 700 subjects, a separate validation cohort made up of roughly 120 different subjects was used. HLA typing included class I and class II loci at four-digit resolution. Alongside the repertoire data, information on donor age, sex, ethnicity and CMV serostatus was compiled. A later genetic analysis used genome-wide SNP genotypes for about 60% of the roughly 670 donors, treating that subset as a discovery cohort. In a later analysis, previously published TCR beta repertoires from several hundred donors were re-analyzed and high-resolution HLA genotyping was added so that TCR occurrence patterns could be studied. An earlier analysis of nearly 600 of the donors applied high-throughput TCR beta sequencing to assess whether each TCR beta V gene segment acted as functional or pseudogenic. The study aimed to test whether cataloging public T cell receptors could reveal signatures of past pathogen exposure. About five DR-DQ haplotypes were handled as single units for association and clustering because linkage in the cohort was strong.

Reading from cysteine to phenylalanine, the CDR3 counts 15 amino acids. Of all the DNA, just the CDR3 is kept, 45 bases in frame from base 1. Trimming takes 3 bases off V and 2 bases off J; junction bases not matched to a gene: 7. In the germline V gene, CDR1 corresponds to KGHSH and CDR2 to LQKENI. A note on this clone: Its antigen is still unknown. The input lacks base qualities; no much larger clone sits a single base away.

The paper as a whole reports these results and caveats: Some IMGT-functional V segments, including TRBV6-2 and TRBV6-3, could not be distinguished by the 87-base-pair reads and were therefore excluded. Several of the top co-occurrence clusters appeared to be linked to parvovirus B19, influenza, CMV and Epstein-Barr virus, according to a later analysis. A further reported finding was that TCR beta sequences accurately predicted the HLA-A and HLA-B alleles for most subjects in the first cohort. In vitro tests confirmed that a few of the cytomegalovirus-associated TCR beta chains recognize cytomegalovirus antigens. According to a later analysis, most CMV-associated TCR beta chains appeared to be HLA-restricted, and the HLA associations seemed to be driven largely by CMV exposure. Broadly in line with IMGT annotations, most TCR beta V segments showed up in productive rearrangements about 90% or about 30% of the time in an earlier analysis of around 550 of the donors. The classifier was reported to diagnose cytomegalovirus status with high specificity and sensitivity in both the original cohort and the validation cohort. A group of highly shared sequence variants was considered likely to be a technical artifact of the sequencing pipeline. Most TCR sequences were observed very rarely across donors, whereas some public TCRs were present in many individuals. In this cohort, only TCR beta chains were sequenced, and detectable features were limited by the absence of alpha or paired-chain data. Because counts were too low, seventeen rarely observed V segments, including chromosome 9 orphons, were left out of the earlier analysis of a few hundred of the donors. In a later analysis, HLA-associated TCR beta chains were found to be more clonally expanded and to have lower generation probabilities than equally common non-associated chains. Because HLA typing was unavailable for some donors at each locus, only the typed subset was used in association tests. Correlated functional status among segregating V segments might reflect linkage disequilibrium, but an unknown experimental factor could not be ruled out. The study gave a list of more than 150 TCR beta chains associated with cytomegalovirus. V-gene and J-gene trimming of TCR beta chains was associated with a missense DCLRE1C variant in a later genetic analysis, and the association was replicated in an independent cohort. Immune exposure information for the cohort was limited to CMV serostatus. In a later analysis, TCR association rates were found to vary across HLA loci, with the most associated TCRs seen for DRB1 alleles and the fewest for HLA-C alleles. According to the authors, the approach could potentially be generalized to other disease states and immunological phenotypes. A later genetic analysis reported fewer N-insertions in productive TCRs among donors in an Asian-associated ancestry cluster than the approximately 670-donor mean. When HLA alleles, especially DR and DQ, strongly co-occurred, attributing TCR associations to individual alleles was difficult. Presence/absence analyses assumed roughly uniform sequencing depth across donors, an assumption that may not hold. At a false discovery rate of 0.05, a later analysis linked about 17,000 TCR beta sequences to specific HLA alleles.

The library was generated by the immunoSEQ multiplex PCR assay. For the multiplex PCR, a mixture combining 60 forward primers for TCR Vbeta segments and 13 reverse primers for TCR Jbeta segments was used. Amplification of the CDR3 region of rearranged TCR beta genes was performed with a multiplex PCR assay on genomic DNA. The amplified TCR beta libraries were sequenced on the Illumina HiSeq System as 87-base-pair reads. Regarding the original processing steps: In a later analysis, some 80 million unique TCR beta chains were counted across the 500 to 700 repertoires, and roughly 11 million of these chains were shared by at least two donors. Raw reads were error-corrected and collapsed into unique sequences with a nearest-neighbor algorithm that merged closely related sequences to remove PCR and sequencing errors. CDR3 sequences were aligned to IMGT reference sequences to assign V, D and J gene segments. For a sequence to be retained, at least a six-nucleotide match to both a V gene segment and a J gene segment was required. Rearrangements were classified as productive when the CDR3 lacked stop codons and remained in frame with V and J, and all other rearrangements were classified as non-productive. Following IMGT convention, CDR3 was defined as the stretch from the second conserved V-encoded cysteine up to the conserved J-encoded phenylalanine. The earlier analysis of some 550 of the donors excluded any sequence lacking an unambiguous match to a single V gene segment. In an earlier analysis of about 590 of the donors, a V segment was called functional when productive rearrangements were above 56.7%, and segregating when the standard deviation between donors exceeded 5%. A statistical classification framework was built for diagnosing cytomegalovirus status from the catalog of TCR beta chain sequences. In a later analysis, TCR nucleotide sequences were compared against IMGT/GENE-DB human TR gene sequences so that V and J genes could be assigned. A later analysis assigned CDR3 sequences and most-parsimonious VDJ recombination scenarios with the TCRdist pipeline. In a later analysis, each TCR beta chain was defined by its CDR3 amino acid sequence together with its V-gene family, and reads lacking a unique V-gene family were excluded. A later analysis removed nearly 600 highly shared, low-generation-probability nucleotide sequences to deal with suspected cross-contamination and a sequencing artifact. In a later analysis, a clonal expansion index for each public chain was calculated from normalized within-repertoire ranks of inferred template counts. Generation probabilities in a later analysis came from a VDJ recombination model fitted to out-of-frame rearrangements, and those results were checked against IGoR. In a later analysis, TCR-TCR, TCR-HLA and TCR-CMV co-occurrence was scored with hypergeometric tests, and a repertoire-size bias correction was applied to TCR pairs. False discovery rates were estimated in a later analysis by permuting HLA or CMV assignments 20 times. In a later analysis, co-occurring TCRs were grouped using DBSCAN, and TCRdist sequence similarity was added for clustering within HLA-allele-positive subsets. Repertoires with fewer than 30,000 or more than 120,000 public chains were left out of co-occurrence clustering, as were about 5 repertoires with anomalous nucleotide sharing. Not all clones reach the TCRdb copy of this immuneACCESS table, which keeps in-frame sequences only. Checked studies attribute under half of the gap to unresolved V genes and leave the rest unexplained. The DNA was the basis for D and trimming; V, J and clone size are from that table. In all, the sample holds roughly 48,000 clones, and about three quarters of those were seen once. The ten largest clonotypes hold 3.4% of the sample.

In total, 630 or so healthy bone marrow donors made up the cohort. At the time of sampling, all cohort members were nominally healthy, though unrecorded immune exposures were likely present. The donor tested CMV seronegative, placing the donor among the 350 to 400 seronegative members of the cohort. Every donor gave a peripheral blood sample, and the peripheral blood mononuclear cells from that sample were used for TCR beta sequencing. Genomic DNA extraction from the blood cell samples was performed with the Qiagen DNeasy Blood Extraction Kit. The TCR sequence derives from a woman in her 30s in good health and CMV-seronegative. The rearrangement joined TRBV18 to TRBJ2-7, and TRBD1 aligns with 7 junction nucleotides. The sample taken for sequencing was PBMCs. The DNA sequence reads TGTGCCAGCTCACCGGCCCGACAGGGAACCTACGAGCAGTACTTC. The encoded protein is CASSPARQGTYEQYF.